What follows are 18 T cell receptor beta chains derived from one specimen sequenced in a study of blood T cell repertoires in COVID-19. Profiling relied on immunoSEQ multiplex PCR, and the TCRdb table lists in-frame clones only, not all of them. The sample holds 40,000 or so clones, around 84% seen once. Specimen: peripheral blood. The receptors were gathered from a human donor in a cohort sampled during active COVID-19.

The chain has TRBV15 and TRBJ1-2; 8 bases match TRBD1. CDR1 is LNHNV, CDR2 YYDKDF, per germline (reference sequence). Unmatched junction bases numbered 7, after V lost 3 bases and J lost 4 bases. The CDR3 loop spans 15 amino acids. CDR3 nucleotide sequence: TGTGCCACCAGCAGGGGGCAGGGGGCCTTCTATGGCTACACCTTC. Translated: CATSRGQGAFYGYTF.

This chain connects TRBV3-1 (or the pseudogene TRBV3-2) to TRBJ2-3; 14 bases match TRBD2. After removal of 1 base from V and 5 bases from J, the junction contained 2 bases not matched to a gene. Germline V CDR1 and CDR2: LGHDT, YNNKEL (reference sequence). This CDR3 is built from 16 residues. As DNA, the CDR3 is TGTGCCAGCAGCCAAGGACTAGCGGGGGGGCAAGATACGCAGTATTTT. It translates to CASSQGLAGGQDTQYF.

In DNA form, the CDR3 reads TGTGCCAGCAGCTTGTATGGGACAGGGGGGAACACTGAAGCTTTCTTT. It specifies CASSLYGTGGNTEAFF. This chain joins TRBV5-5 and TRBJ1-1; 11 bases agree with TRBD1. The V segment lost 1 base and the J segment 1 base; nucleotides outside the gene matches: 3. Germline V gene sequence: CDR1 SGHKS, CDR2 YYEKEE (reference sequence). The length of the CDR3 is 16 residues.

The V call is TRBV3-1 (or the pseudogene TRBV3-2), the J call TRBJ2-3; 10 nucleotides agree with TRBD1. Germline V gene lookup returns CDR1 LGHDT and CDR2 YNNKEL (reference sequence). The CDR3 length is 15 residues. J was trimmed by 2 bases and V by 3 bases; bases with no gene match: 2. The CDR3 spells CASSQTGGNTDTQYF. Written as DNA, the CDR3 is TGTGCCAGCAGCCAGACAGGGGGCAACACAGATACGCAGTATTTT.

The rearrangement joins TRBV9 to TRBJ2-2; 9 bases align to TRBD1. The V segment lost 4 bases and the J segment 5 bases; nucleotides outside the gene matches: 9. The CDR3 spans 16 residues. Germline V lookup: CDR1 SGDLS, CDR2 YYNGEE. The CDR3 loop is CASSRGQGRTTGELFF. In DNA, the CDR3 is TGTGCCAGCAGCAGAGGACAGGGGCGGACGACCGGGGAGCTGTTTTTT.

The chain's CDR3 is CASSLVSAGARNSPLHF. The CDR3 DNA follows: TGCGCCAGCAGCTTGGTCTCCGCGGGGGCGCGGAATTCACCCCTCCACTTT. The chain uses TRBV5-1 and TRBJ1-6, with D possibly being TRBD1 (6 bases). Germline V lookup: CDR1 SGHRS, CDR2 YFSETQ. The CDR3 runs 17 residues. The V gene lost 0 bases and the J gene lost 7 bases, with 17 bases spanning the gap.

The V call is TRBV9, the J call TRBJ1-3; no reliable D call. Germline CDR1 is SGDLS and CDR2 is YYNGEE. The V end was cut by 2 bases, the J end by 4 bases, with 7 bases between. The CDR3 consists of 13 residues. As DNA, the CDR3 is TGTGCCAGCAGCGTCAGGAACGGAAACACCATATATTTT. It codes for CASSVRNGNTIYF.

This clone was counted a few times. The V call is TRBV27, the J call TRBJ2-5, with 8 nucleotides matching TRBD1. Germline V lookup: CDR1 MNHEY, CDR2 SMNVEV (reference sequence). The CDR3 is 14 residues long. Germline trimming cut 6 bases from V and 4 bases from J; bases unmatched to any gene: 7. DNA for the CDR3: TGTGCCAGCAGCCACGACAGGGGTTCAGAGACCCAGTACTTC. Translation: CASSHDRGSETQYF.

The chain carries TRBV12-5 and TRBJ1-3, with TRBD1 matching over 10 bases. CDR1 is LGHNT, CDR2 FRNRAP, per germline. CDR3 length equals 20 residues. V trimming: 0 bases; J trimming: 0 bases; junction bases outside the gene matches: 11. The CDR3, as DNA: TGTGCTAGTGGTTTGGTTCTCGGGACAGGGGACTCCTTCTCTGGAAACACCATATATTTT. Its protein is CASGLVLGTGDSFSGNTIYF.

The chain carries TRBV4-1 and TRBJ2-7; D gene ambiguous. The CDR3 spans 14 residues. V shed 1 base and J shed 1 base, with 8 bases lying between them. Germline V gene sequence: CDR1 MGHRA, CDR2 YSYEKL. The CDR3 spells CASSQAQESYEQYF. As DNA, the CDR3 is TGCGCCAGCAGCCAAGCTCAAGAGTCCTACGAGCAGTACTTC.

This clone has a single count. This sequence joins TRBV7-3 and TRBJ2-7; D call uncertain. V lost 1 base and J lost 6, with 10 bases in between. The V gene's germline CDR1 is SGHTA and CDR2 FQGTGA. The CDR3 runs 13 residues. Written as DNA, the CDR3 is TGTGCCAGCAGCTTAAGTTTTGGGCTCGAGCAGTACTTC. Translating it yields CASSLSFGLEQYF.

This clone was detected a few times. The chain has TRBV4-1 and TRBJ2-5, with 10 bases aligning to TRBD1. The V gene end was trimmed by 3 bases and the J gene end by 3 bases; junction bases not matched to a gene: 10. The CDR3 runs 17 residues. CDR1 and CDR2 from the germline V gene are MGHRA and YSYEKL. The DNA for the CDR3 is TGCGCCAGCAGCCAGGGACAGGGGTCCAGCGGCGAAGAGACCCAGTACTTC. This sequence encodes CASSQGQGSSGEETQYF.

This rearrangement joins TRBV11-2 to TRBJ1-1; D is possibly TRBD1 (6 bases). The CDR3 length is 14 residues. V dropped 7 bases and J dropped 1 base, with 13 bases sitting between them. CDR1 and CDR2 (germline): SGHAT, FQNNGV. Here the CDR3 reads CASTRGFSNTEAFF. The CDR3 coding sequence is TGTGCCAGCACCAGGGGCTTCTCGAACACTGAAGCTTTCTTT.

The chain has TRBV6-5 and TRBJ1-5; D unresolved. The V end lost 8 bases, the J end lost 4 bases, and 12 bases lay between the germline ends. The CDR3 is made up of 13 amino acids. The germline CDR1 and CDR2 sequences are MNHEY and SVGAGI. The chain's CDR3 is CASAESQNQPQHF. The DNA for the CDR3 is TGTGCCAGCGCTGAGAGCCAAAATCAGCCCCAGCATTTT.

The chain links TRBV18 to TRBJ1-1; D call uncertain. This CDR3 contains 15 residues. V was cut by 1 base and J by 3 bases, with 12 bases left in between. Germline lookup yields CDR1 KGHSH and CDR2 LQKENI. CDR3 DNA: TGTGCCAGCTCACCACAGGGATTAGCGGACACTGAAGCTTTCTTT. Translating gives CASSPQGLADTEAFF.

The gene calls are TRBV5-1 and TRBJ1-1, with D perhaps TRBD1 (5 bases). The V gene lost 0 bases and the J gene lost 9 bases, with 21 bases spanning the gap. Per the germline V gene, CDR1 is SGHRS and CDR2 is YFSETQ. The CDR3 covers 16 residues. The chain's CDR3 is CASSLGGTGGAKQAFF. The CDR3 DNA reads TGCGCCAGCAGCTTGGGCGGGACCGGGGGAGCGAAGCAAGCTTTCTTT.

The chain employs TRBV6-2 or TRBV6-3 and TRBJ2-7, with 7 positions matching TRBD1. The V gene end was trimmed by 6 bases and the J gene end by 7 bases; junction bases not matched to a gene: 12. CDR1 and CDR2 from the germline V gene are MNHEY and SVGEGT. The CDR3 spans 14 residues. The CDR3 sequence is CASSKEGGGREQYF. Here the CDR3 DNA reads TGTGCCAGCAGCAAAGAAGGGGGCGGTAGGGAGCAGTACTTC.

The gene calls are TRBV7-9 and TRBJ2-4; no firm D call. Trimming shortened V by 3 bases and J by 0 bases, and 15 bases separated the two germline ends. Germline-derived CDR1 and CDR2 are SEHNR and FQNEAQ (reference sequence). The CDR3 has 17 amino acids. This CDR3 reads CASSFSAQTLAKNIQYF. DNA of the CDR3: TGTGCCAGCAGCTTCTCGGCACAGACACTAGCCAAAAACATTCAGTACTTC.